The clone carrying this TCR beta chain occurred a few times. Its antigen is not identified. This specimen belongs to a study of post-analysis software for immune sequencing data. Study context: The patients showed relapsing-remitting, secondary progressive and progressive-relapsing multiple sclerosis courses.

This CDR3 contains 13 residues. Trimming pared 0 bases from V and 2 bases from J, leaving 6 bases between. The germline CDR1 and CDR2 sequences are SGDLS and YYNGEE. Researchers reported that TCR beta cDNA libraries carried unique molecular identifiers. MiXCR, run by TCRdb on the PCR reads, gives a single entry per CDR3 protein. This table holds approximately 440,000 distinct CDR3 sequences, 45% found once. Study-level results: Strong same-batch co-clustering of samples appeared with F measure clustering. Multiple sclerosis patients showed significantly lower normalized Chao1 diversity than controls did. Four or five TRBV segments were more frequent in patients than controls; TRBV5-6, TRBV5-1 and TRBV20-1 belonged to this group.

This TCR was recovered from a girl aged 10-17 years with multiple sclerosis. Sequenced input: blood. The gene calls are TRBV9 and TRBJ2-7; D is ambiguous. In DNA form, the CDR3 reads TGTGCCAGCAGCGTAGACAAGACCTACGAGCAGTACTTC. The encoded protein is CASSVDKTYEQYF.